This T cell receptor (beta chain) was sequenced in a study of radiation and T cells in renal cell carcinoma. Germline CDR1 is SGHNT and CDR2 is YYREEE (reference sequence). V lost 0 bases and J 6 bases, leaving 19 bases between the germline ends. The CDR3 loop spans 16 amino acids. Time point denoted: blood 2 weeks post-SBRT. The sample's treatment: 15 Gy SBRT to primary tumor, nephrectomy 4 weeks later. Profiled with immunoSEQ multiplex PCR; TCRdb holds only in-frame clones, not every one. The sample contains 100,000 to 150,000 clones, more than 70% of which appear only once. V gene TRBV5-4 combines with J gene TRBJ2-7; possibly TRBD1 for D (7 bases). The material sequenced was blood, taken from a patient whose treatment included radiotherapy and nephrectomy. The receptor was isolated from a woman aged 70-85 years with renal cell carcinoma. This CDR3 is CASSLGGDSLSGEQYF. CDR3 DNA: TGTGCCAGCAGCTTGGGGGGGGACAGCTTAAGCGGCGAGCAGTACTTC.